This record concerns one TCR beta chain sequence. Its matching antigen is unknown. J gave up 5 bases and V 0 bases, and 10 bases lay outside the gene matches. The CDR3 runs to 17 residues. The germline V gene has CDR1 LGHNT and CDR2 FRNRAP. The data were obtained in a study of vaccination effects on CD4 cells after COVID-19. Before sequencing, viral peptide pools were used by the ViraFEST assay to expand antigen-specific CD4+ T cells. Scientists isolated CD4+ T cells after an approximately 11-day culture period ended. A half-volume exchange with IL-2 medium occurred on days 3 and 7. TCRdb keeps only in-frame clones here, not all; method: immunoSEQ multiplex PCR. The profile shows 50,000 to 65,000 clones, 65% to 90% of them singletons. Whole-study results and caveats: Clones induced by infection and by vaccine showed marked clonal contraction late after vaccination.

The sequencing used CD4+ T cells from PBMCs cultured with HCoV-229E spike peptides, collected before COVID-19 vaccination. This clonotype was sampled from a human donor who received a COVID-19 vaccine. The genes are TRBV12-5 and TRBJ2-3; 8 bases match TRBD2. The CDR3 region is CASGLVRVSGAGDTQYF. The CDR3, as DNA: TGTGCTAGTGGTTTGGTAAGGGTTAGCGGGGCCGGAGATACGCAGTATTTT.